Each of the 26 T cell receptor beta chains below was sequenced from the same sample in a study of PD-1 blockade in classical Hodgkin lymphoma. Clones were read by immunoSEQ multiplex PCR, and TCRdb kept only the in-frame ones, dropping some. The sample lists about 21,000 clones; over 80% were seen once. Time point meaning: newly diagnosed, previously untreated cHL patient sample. CD4+ T cells were purified from thawed PBMCs by magnetic negative selection. The sequenced sample consisted of CD4+ T cells from blood. The receptor set was obtained from a human donor with classical Hodgkin lymphoma.

The chain carries TRBV18 and TRBJ1-5, with no clear D. CDR3 length: 15 amino acids. The germline V and J ends were trimmed by 2 bases and 5 bases, with 13 bases remaining between them. Germline assignment: CDR1 KGHSH and CDR2 LQKENI. This CDR3 is CASSPVGSDHQPQHF. The CDR3 region has the DNA TGTGCCAGCTCACCAGTGGGGTCCGACCATCAGCCCCAGCATTTT. The complete variable domain, with remaining parts taken from reference TRBV18 and TRBJ1-5, reads NAGVMQNPRHLVRRRGQEARLRCSPMKGHSHVYWYRQLPEEGLKFMVYLQKENIIDESGMPKERFSAEFPKEGPSILRIQQVVRGDSAAYFCASSPVGSDHQPQHFGDGTRLSIL.

This CDR3 is CASSIQGLGDQPQHF. The DNA for the CDR3 is TGTGCCAGCAGTATACAGGGGTTGGGAGATCAGCCCCAGCATTTT. The J gene is TRBJ1-5, the V gene TRBV6-5; TRBD1 matches at 7 bases. The V and J ends lost 5 bases and 5 bases, in that order; junction bases with no gene match: 9. The length of the CDR3 is 15 residues. Germline assignment: CDR1 MNHEY and CDR2 SVGAGI.

The chain employs TRBV2 and TRBJ2-1, with 10 bases matching TRBD2. From germline, CDR1 is SNHLY and CDR2 FYNNEI. The J segment lost 9 bases and the V segment lost 6 bases, leaving 8 bases of the junction unmatched. The CDR3 is 14 residues long. CDR3 bases: TGTGCCAGCAGGCCTAGCGGGAGTCTAAGTGAGCAGTTCTTC. Residues: CASRPSGSLSEQFF. The whole variable domain, remainder taken from reference TRBV2 and TRBJ2-1, is EPEVTQTPSHQVTQMGQEVILRCVPISNHLYFYWYRQILGQKVEFLVSFYNNEISEKSEIFDDQFSVERPDGSNFTLKIRSTKLEDSAMYFCASRPSGSLSEQFFGPGTRLTVL.

This clone was detected a few times. This CDR3 is also generated by other DNA sequences in the sample. This chain links TRBV19 with TRBJ1-1, with D unclear. V lost 6 bases to trimming and J lost 1 base, with 3 bases between them. The germline V gene has CDR1 LNHDA and CDR2 SQIVND (reference sequence). This CDR3 is 11 amino acids long. As DNA, the CDR3 is TGTGCCAGTAGCCAGAACACTGAAGCTTTCTTT. Its translation is CASSQNTEAFF.

The V call is TRBV7-9, the J call TRBJ2-2; 9 bases align to TRBD2. CDR1 and CDR2 (germline): SEHNR, FQNEAQ (reference sequence). CDR3 size: 16 residues. The V gene end was trimmed by 11 bases and the J gene end by 4 bases; junction bases not matched to a gene: 14. The CDR3 nucleotides are TGTGCCCTCACAGCTGGCGCGGGAGGGGGCACCGGGGAGCTGTTTTTT. Translation: CALTAGAGGGTGELFF. The whole variable domain, remainder taken from reference TRBV7-9 and TRBJ2-2, is DTGVSQNPRHKITKRGQNVTFRCDPISEHNRLYWYRQTLGQGPEFLTYFQNEAQLEKSRLLSDRFSAERPKGSFSTLEIQRTEQGDSAMYLCALTAGAGGGTGELFFGEGSRLTVL.

The rearrangement uses TRBV5-1 and TRBJ2-5, with a possible D match to TRBD1 (5 bases). Germline V gene sequence: CDR1 SGHRS, CDR2 YFSETQ. V shed 2 bases and J shed 0 bases, with 11 bases lying between them. CDR3 length: 15 residues. CDR3 in amino acids: CASSFLGAYQETQYF. The DNA for the CDR3 is TGCGCCAGCAGCTTTTTAGGGGCGTACCAAGAGACCCAGTACTTC.

This rearrangement joins TRBV15 to TRBJ2-2; D is uncertain. Germline V lookup: CDR1 LNHNV, CDR2 YYDKDF (reference sequence). Trimming stripped 5 bases from V and 7 bases from J, with 17 bases between. The CDR3 has 15 residues. CDR3 loop: CATSALASGHGELFF. CDR3 in DNA: TGTGCCACCAGCGCTCTGGCGAGTGGTCACGGGGAGCTGTTTTTT.

The gene calls are TRBV5-4 and TRBJ1-2; TRBD1 matches 12 bases. The CDR3 length is 15 residues. Trimming at V came to 5 bases and at J to 4 bases, leaving 6 bases not matched to a gene. Germline assignment: CDR1 SGHNT and CDR2 YYREEE (reference sequence). CDR3 nucleotide sequence: TGTGCCAGCAGTCCCGCGGGACAGGGGGCCTATGGCTACACCTTC. It is translated as CASSPAGQGAYGYTF.

The rearrangement links TRBV15 to TRBJ2-3, with D unresolved. The V gene's germline CDR1 is LNHNV and CDR2 YYDKDF (reference sequence). Between the trimmed V and J ends, which lost 5 bases and 6 bases, there was a span of 15 bases. This CDR3 region has 14 residues. CDR3 DNA sequence: TGTGCCACCAGCGGGGTACCCCCCTTGGATACGCAGTATTTT. It codes for CATSGVPPLDTQYF.

The genes are TRBV9 and TRBJ2-2; D is tentatively TRBD1 or TRBD2 (6 bases each). The CDR3 has 15 amino acids. The germline V and J ends were trimmed by 1 base and 5 bases, with 12 bases remaining between them. The germline gives CDR1 SGDLS, CDR2 YYNGEE. CDR3 nucleotide sequence: TGTGCCAGCAGCGTATTCCTAGGGGGGACCGGGGAGCTGTTTTTT. Translation gives CASSVFLGGTGELFF.

This clone was seen only once. The rearrangement joins TRBV2 to TRBJ2-1; the match to TRBD1 covers 7 bases. Germline CDR1 and CDR2: SNHLY and FYNNEI. The junction had 8 bases not matched to a gene; V was cut back by 5 bases and J by 4 bases. The CDR3 has 15 amino acids. The CDR3 coding sequence is TGTGCCAGCAGTCCGACAGGGAAGGGGTACAATGAGCAGTTCTTC. This translates into CASSPTGKGYNEQFF.

This chain links TRBV28 with TRBJ1-1; tentatively, D is TRBD1 (6 bases). Germline V gives CDR1 MDHEN, CDR2 SYDVKM. The CDR3 has 14 residues. Trimming pared 0 bases from V and 3 bases from J, leaving 8 bases between. CDR3 amino acids: CASSLWRGDTEAFF. Written as DNA, the CDR3 is TGTGCCAGCAGTTTATGGAGGGGGGACACTGAAGCTTTCTTT.

This clone appeared once. V gene TRBV28 combines with J gene TRBJ2-7; weak D call: TRBD2 (6 bases). The V gene's germline CDR1 is MDHEN and CDR2 SYDVKM. The CDR3 has 13 residues. Trimming left V 5 bases short and J 4 bases short, with 12 bases between. The CDR3: CASSHGGGYEQYF. In DNA, the CDR3 is TGTGCCAGCAGTCACGGTGGAGGGTACGAGCAGTACTTC. Full variable domain (remainder filled in from reference TRBV28 and TRBJ2-7): DVKVTQSSRYLVKRTGEKVFLECVQDMDHENMFWYRQDPGLGLRLIYFSYDVKMKEKGDIPEGYSVSREKKERFSLILESASTNQTSMYLCASSHGGGYEQYFGPGTRLTVT.

V usage is TRBV5-1 and J usage is TRBJ2-1, with 8 bases matching TRBD1. Germline trimming cut 0 bases from V and 5 bases from J; bases unmatched to any gene: 4. The CDR3 extends over 15 amino acids. Germline V CDR1 and CDR2: SGHRS, YFSETQ. CDR3 nucleotide sequence: TGCGCCAGCAGCTTGGCAGGGACAGGTGACAATGAGCAGTTCTTC. It encodes CASSLAGTGDNEQFF.

The CDR3 here is CASRGLSNTEAFF. For the CDR3, the DNA is TGTGCCAGTAGGGGACTCTCGAACACTGAAGCTTTCTTT. The V call is TRBV19, the J call TRBJ1-1; D may be TRBD1 (5 bases). Germline assignment: CDR1 LNHDA and CDR2 SQIVND (reference sequence). This CDR3 spans 13 amino acids. V was trimmed by 6 bases and J by 1 base, leaving 9 bases between them.

The chain employs TRBV28 and TRBJ2-6; tentative D call: TRBD2 (6 bases). The CDR3 runs to 17 residues. Germline V gene data show CDR1 as MDHEN and CDR2 as SYDVKM. Between the trimmed V and J ends, which lost 7 bases and 0 bases, there was a span of 16 bases. Here the CDR3 reads CASMEGGSSSGANVLTF. Here the CDR3 DNA reads TGTGCCAGCATGGAGGGTGGAAGCAGCTCTGGGGCCAACGTCCTGACTTTC.

This chain connects TRBV15 to TRBJ1-2; D gene ambiguous. Germline V gene data show CDR1 as LNHNV and CDR2 as YYDKDF (reference sequence). The ends were cut back, 0 bases at V and 8 bases at J, with 16 bases in the middle. The CDR3 is made up of 15 amino acids. CDR3 sequence reads: CATSRDLYGSKGYTF. CDR3 coding DNA: TGTGCCACCAGCAGAGATCTCTACGGGAGCAAGGGCTACACCTTC.

The rearrangement links TRBV4-3 to TRBJ2-7, with a weak D call TRBD2 (5 bases). The germline gives CDR1 LGHNA, CDR2 YSLEER. V gave up 8 bases and J gave up 8 bases, with 13 bases separating them. The CDR3 is made up of 11 amino acids. The CDR3 nucleotides read TGCGCCAGCCGAGAAAGCGGACAGCAGTACTTC. Translating gives CASRESGQQYF.

This chain links TRBV6-6 with TRBJ1-2; D is uncertain. V was clipped by 0 bases and J by 2 bases, with 7 bases between them. The germline V gene encodes CDR1 MNHNY and CDR2 SVGAGI (reference sequence). This CDR3 region has 14 residues. The CDR3, as DNA: TGTGCCAGCAGTTACTCTTTGGACAACTATGGCTACACCTTC. This gives the protein CASSYSLDNYGYTF.

This clone was detected only once. This chain joins TRBV7-2 and TRBJ2-5, with D hard to call. V lost 4 bases, J lost 5 bases, and 11 bases lay in between. Germline-derived CDR1 and CDR2 are SGHTA and FQGNSA. The CDR3 has 13 residues. This CDR3 reads CASSSQVRETQYF. Here the CDR3 DNA reads TGTGCCAGCAGCTCCCAGGTTAGGGAGACCCAGTACTTC.

This clone has only one observation. The chain carries TRBV28 and TRBJ2-3; 7 positions agree with TRBD1. V trimming: 8 bases; J trimming: 0 bases; junction bases outside the gene matches: 5. The germline V gene encodes CDR1 MDHEN and CDR2 SYDVKM. The CDR3 extends over 14 amino acids. The CDR3 region has the DNA TGTGCCAGCCGAAGGGGACAGAGCACAGATACGCAGTATTTT. As protein: CASRRGQSTDTQYF. The complete variable domain, with remaining parts taken from reference TRBV28 and TRBJ2-3, reads DVKVTQSSRYLVKRTGEKVFLECVQDMDHENMFWYRQDPGLGLRLIYFSYDVKMKEKGDIPEGYSVSREKKERFSLILESASTNQTSMYLCASRRGQSTDTQYFGPGTRLTVL.

The genes are TRBV19 and TRBJ2-6; 7 bases fit TRBD1. After removal of 2 bases from V and 4 bases from J, the junction contained 5 bases not matched to a gene. This CDR3 is 16 amino acids long. Per germline, CDR1 LNHDA and CDR2 SQIVND (reference sequence). DNA of the CDR3: TGTGCCAGTAGTATAAGACAGGGTTCAGGGGCCAACGTCCTGACTTTC. It translates to CASSIRQGSGANVLTF.

This clone has just one count. V gene TRBV6-5 combines with J gene TRBJ1-1; D perhaps matches TRBD1 (6 bases). This CDR3 is built from 12 residues. Deletions cut 5 bases from V and 6 bases from J, with 10 bases between. CDR1 is MNHEY, CDR2 SVGAGI, per germline. CDR3 loop: CASSQQGSEAFF. As DNA, the CDR3 is TGTGCCAGCAGTCAGCAGGGGTCTGAAGCTTTCTTT.

This clone was counted once. This chain links TRBV19 with TRBJ2-2; 9 bases map to TRBD2. CDR1 is LNHDA and CDR2 is SQIVND in the germline V gene (reference sequence). CDR3 size: 18 residues. The V segment lost 7 bases and the J segment 6 bases; nucleotides outside the gene matches: 18. In DNA form, the CDR3 reads TGTGCCAGTACCCCCCGCTGGGGGCTAGCGGGAAAGGCCGGGGAGCTGTTTTTT. Translated: CASTPRWGLAGKAGELFF.

This clone is a singleton in its sample. This sequence joins TRBV19 and TRBJ2-1; 11 bases agree with TRBD2. This CDR3 comprises 14 residues. V gave up 9 bases and J gave up 6 bases; unmatched junction bases: 7. Germline CDR1 LNHDA, CDR2 SQIVND (reference sequence). This chain's CDR3 is CASKTSGVRNEQFF. CDR3 sequence (DNA): TGTGCCAGCAAGACTAGCGGGGTGCGCAATGAGCAGTTCTTC.

This clone was seen a few times. This rearrangement joins TRBV15 to TRBJ1-6, with D unresolved. Trimming stripped 0 bases from V and 8 bases from J, with 5 bases between. Per the germline V gene, CDR1 is LNHNV and CDR2 is YYDKDF (reference sequence). The CDR3 loop spans 13 amino acids. The CDR3: CATSRDLYSPLHF. CDR3 nucleotides: TGTGCCACCAGCAGAGATCTTTATTCACCCCTCCACTTT.